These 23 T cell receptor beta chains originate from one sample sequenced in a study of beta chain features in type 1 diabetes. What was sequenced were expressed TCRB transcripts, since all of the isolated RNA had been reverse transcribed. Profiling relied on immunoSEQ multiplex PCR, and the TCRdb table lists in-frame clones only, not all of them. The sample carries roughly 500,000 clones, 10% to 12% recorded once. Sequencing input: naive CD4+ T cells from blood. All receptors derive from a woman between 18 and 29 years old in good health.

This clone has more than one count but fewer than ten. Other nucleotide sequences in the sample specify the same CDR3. CDR3 nucleotide sequence: TGTGCCTGGAGTGCTAGCACAGATACGCAGTATTTT. Amino acids: CAWSASTDTQYF. The J gene is TRBJ2-3, the V gene TRBV30, with unresolved D. The CDR3 is 12 residues long. The germline CDR1 and CDR2 sequences are GTSNPN and SVGIG (reference sequence). V dropped 1 base and J dropped 0 bases, with 2 bases sitting between them.

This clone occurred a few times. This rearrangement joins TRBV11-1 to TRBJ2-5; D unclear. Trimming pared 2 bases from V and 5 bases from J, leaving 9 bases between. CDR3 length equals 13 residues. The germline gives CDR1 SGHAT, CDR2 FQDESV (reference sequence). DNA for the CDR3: TGTGCCAGCAGCTTATATCCTGGGGAGACCCAGTACTTC. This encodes CASSLYPGETQYF. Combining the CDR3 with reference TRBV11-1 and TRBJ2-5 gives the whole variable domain EAEVAQSPRYKITEKSQAVAFWCDPISGHATLYWYRQILGQGPELLVQFQDESVVDDSQLPKDRFSAERLKGVDSTLKIQPAELGDSAMYLCASSLYPGETQYFGPGTRLLVL.

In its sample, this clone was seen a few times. In DNA, the CDR3 is TGTGCCAGCAGCACCCGACAGGCACCCGGGGAGCTGTTTTTT. As protein: CASSTRQAPGELFF. The chain couples TRBV7-2 to TRBJ2-2; perhaps TRBD1 as D (6 bases). The CDR3 is 14 amino acids. In germline, CDR1 is SGHTA, CDR2 FQGNSA. With 5 bases removed from V and 6 bases from J, the gap between germline ends came to 13 bases.

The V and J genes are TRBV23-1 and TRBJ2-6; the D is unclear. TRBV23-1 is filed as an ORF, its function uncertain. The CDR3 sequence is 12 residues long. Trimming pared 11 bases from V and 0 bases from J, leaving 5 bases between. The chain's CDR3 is CAVYSGANVLTF. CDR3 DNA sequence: TGCGCCGTCTACTCTGGGGCCAACGTCCTGACTTTC.

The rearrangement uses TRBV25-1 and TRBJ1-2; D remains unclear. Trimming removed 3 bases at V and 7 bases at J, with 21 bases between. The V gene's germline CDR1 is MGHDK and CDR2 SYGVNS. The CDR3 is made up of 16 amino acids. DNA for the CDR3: TGTGCCAGCAGTGACCCCTCTCACGGCGGATCGAGTGGCTACACCTTC. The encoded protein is CASSDPSHGGSSGYTF.

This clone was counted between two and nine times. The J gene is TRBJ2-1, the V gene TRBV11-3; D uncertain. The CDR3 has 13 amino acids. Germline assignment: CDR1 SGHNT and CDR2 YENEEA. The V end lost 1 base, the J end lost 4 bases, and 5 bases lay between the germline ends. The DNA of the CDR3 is TGTGCCAGCAGCTTAGCGGCTTACAATGAGCAGTTCTTC. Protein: CASSLAAYNEQFF.

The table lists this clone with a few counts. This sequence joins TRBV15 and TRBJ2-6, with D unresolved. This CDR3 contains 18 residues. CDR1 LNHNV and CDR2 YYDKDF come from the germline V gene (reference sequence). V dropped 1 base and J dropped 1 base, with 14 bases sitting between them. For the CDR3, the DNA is TGTGCCACCAGCAGAGCTGGGTTTGGGTTATCTGGGGCCAACGTCCTGACTTTC. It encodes CATSRAGFGLSGANVLTF.

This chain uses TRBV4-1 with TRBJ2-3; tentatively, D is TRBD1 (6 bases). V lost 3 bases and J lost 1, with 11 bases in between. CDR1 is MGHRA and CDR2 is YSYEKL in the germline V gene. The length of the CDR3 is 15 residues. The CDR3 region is CASSHERTGTDTQYF. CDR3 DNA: TGCGCCAGCAGCCACGAAAGGACAGGCACAGATACGCAGTATTTT.

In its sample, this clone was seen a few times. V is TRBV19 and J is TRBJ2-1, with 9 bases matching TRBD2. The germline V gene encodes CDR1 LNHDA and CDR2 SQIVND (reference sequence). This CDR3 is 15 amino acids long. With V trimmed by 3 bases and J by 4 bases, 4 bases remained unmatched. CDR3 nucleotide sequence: TGTGCCAGTAGTATGTATCTAGCGGGATACAATGAGCAGTTCTTC. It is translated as CASSMYLAGYNEQFF.

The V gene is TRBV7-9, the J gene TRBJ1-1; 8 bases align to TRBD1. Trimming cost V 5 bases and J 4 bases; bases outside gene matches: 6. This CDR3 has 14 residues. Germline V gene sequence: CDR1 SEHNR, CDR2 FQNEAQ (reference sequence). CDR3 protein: CASSQDRVATEAFF. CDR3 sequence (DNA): TGTGCCAGCAGCCAGGACAGGGTAGCCACTGAAGCTTTCTTT.

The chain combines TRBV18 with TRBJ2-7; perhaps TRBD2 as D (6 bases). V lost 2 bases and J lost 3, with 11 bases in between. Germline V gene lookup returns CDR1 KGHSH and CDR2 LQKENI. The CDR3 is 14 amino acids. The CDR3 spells CASSPGTGLYEQYF. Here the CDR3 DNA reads TGTGCCAGCTCACCAGGCACGGGACTCTACGAGCAGTACTTC.

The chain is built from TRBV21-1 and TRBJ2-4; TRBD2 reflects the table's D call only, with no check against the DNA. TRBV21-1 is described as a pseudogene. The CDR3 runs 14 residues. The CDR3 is CASSKASGQNIQYF. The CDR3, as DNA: TGTGCCAGCAGCAAAGCTTCGGGTCAAAACATTCAGTACTTC.

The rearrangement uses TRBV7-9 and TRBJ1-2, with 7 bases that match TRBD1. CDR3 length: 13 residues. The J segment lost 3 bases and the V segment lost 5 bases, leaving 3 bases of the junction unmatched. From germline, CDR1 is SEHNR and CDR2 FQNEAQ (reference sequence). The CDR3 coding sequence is TGTGCCAGCAGCCACGACAGGGACTATGGCTACACCTTC. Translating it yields CASSHDRDYGYTF.

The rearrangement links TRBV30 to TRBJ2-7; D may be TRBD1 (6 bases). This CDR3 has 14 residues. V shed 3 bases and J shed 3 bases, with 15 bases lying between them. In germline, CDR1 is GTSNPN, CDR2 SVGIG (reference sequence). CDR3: CAWSPQGSLYEQYF. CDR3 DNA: TGTGCCTGGAGCCCACAGGGATCCCTCTACGAGCAGTACTTC.

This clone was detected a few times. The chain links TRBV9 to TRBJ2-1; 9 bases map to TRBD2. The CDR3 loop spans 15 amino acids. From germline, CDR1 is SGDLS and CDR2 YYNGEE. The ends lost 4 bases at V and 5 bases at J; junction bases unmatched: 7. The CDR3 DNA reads TGTGCCAGCAGCTTAGCGGGAGTTTCCGACAATGAGCAGTTCTTC. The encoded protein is CASSLAGVSDNEQFF. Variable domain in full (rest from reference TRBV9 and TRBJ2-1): DSGVTQTPKHLITATGQRVTLRCSPRSGDLSVYWYQQSLDQGLQFLIQYYNGEERAKGNILERFSAQQFPDLHSELNLSSLELGDSALYFCASSLAGVSDNEQFFGPGTRLTVL.

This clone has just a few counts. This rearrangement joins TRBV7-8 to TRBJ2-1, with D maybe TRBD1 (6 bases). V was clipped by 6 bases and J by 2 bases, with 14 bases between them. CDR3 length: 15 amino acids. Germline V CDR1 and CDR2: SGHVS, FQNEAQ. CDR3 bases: TGTGCCAGCAGGGAGGACAGAACTCCCTACAATGAGCAGTTCTTC. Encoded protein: CASREDRTPYNEQFF.

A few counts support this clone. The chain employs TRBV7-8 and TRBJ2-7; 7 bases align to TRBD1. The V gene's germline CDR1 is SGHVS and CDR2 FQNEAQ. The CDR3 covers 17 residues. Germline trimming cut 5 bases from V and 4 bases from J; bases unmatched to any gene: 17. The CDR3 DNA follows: TGTGCCAGCAGCCCCCAAAAGCCGGGACAGTTACTATACGAGCAGTACGTC. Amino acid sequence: CASSPQKPGQLLYEQYV.

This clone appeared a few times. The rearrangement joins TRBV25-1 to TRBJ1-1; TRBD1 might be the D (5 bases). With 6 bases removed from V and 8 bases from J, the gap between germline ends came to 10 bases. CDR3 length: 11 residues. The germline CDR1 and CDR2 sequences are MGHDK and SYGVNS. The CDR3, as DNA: TGTGCCAGCAGCCGGGGGAGGGAAGCTTTCTTT. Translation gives CASSRGREAFF.

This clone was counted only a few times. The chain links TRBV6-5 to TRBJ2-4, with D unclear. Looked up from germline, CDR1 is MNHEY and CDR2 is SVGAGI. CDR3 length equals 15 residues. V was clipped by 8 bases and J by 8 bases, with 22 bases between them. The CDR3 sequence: CASARVQGHIDIQYF. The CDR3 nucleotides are TGTGCCAGCGCACGCGTGCAAGGGCACATCGACATTCAGTACTTC.

The CDR3 bases are TGTGCCAGCAGCCCATGGGGTATGACTCTCTACGAGCAGTACTTC. Protein sequence: CASSPWGMTLYEQYF. The V gene is TRBV7-8, the J gene TRBJ2-7, with unresolved D. Trimming shortened V by 5 bases and J by 3 bases, and 17 bases separated the two germline ends. The CDR3 consists of 15 residues. Germline CDR1 SGHVS, CDR2 FQNEAQ.

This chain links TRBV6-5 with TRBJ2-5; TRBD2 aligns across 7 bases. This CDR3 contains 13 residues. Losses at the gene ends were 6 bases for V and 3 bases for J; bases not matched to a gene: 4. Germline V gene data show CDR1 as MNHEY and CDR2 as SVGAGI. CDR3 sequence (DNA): TGTGCCAGCAGCTTTACTAGCGAAGAGACCCAGTACTTC. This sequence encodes CASSFTSEETQYF.

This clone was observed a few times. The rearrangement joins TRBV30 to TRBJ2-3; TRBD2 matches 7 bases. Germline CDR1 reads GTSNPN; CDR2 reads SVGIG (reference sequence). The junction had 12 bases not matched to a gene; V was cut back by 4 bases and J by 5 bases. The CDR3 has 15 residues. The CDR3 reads CAWKDTSVLLDTQYF. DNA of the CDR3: TGTGCCTGGAAGGATACTAGCGTTTTATTAGATACGCAGTATTTT. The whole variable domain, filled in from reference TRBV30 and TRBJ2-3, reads SQTIHQWPATLVQPVGSPLSLECTVEGTSNPNLYWYRQAAGRGLQLLFYSVGIGQISSEVPQNLSASRPQDRQFILSSKKLLLSDSGFYLCAWKDTSVLLDTQYFGPGTRLTVL.

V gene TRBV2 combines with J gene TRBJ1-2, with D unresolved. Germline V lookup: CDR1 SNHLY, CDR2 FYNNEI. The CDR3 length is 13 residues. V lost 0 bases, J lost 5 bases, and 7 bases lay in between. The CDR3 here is CASSEAPEYGYTF. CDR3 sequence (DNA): TGTGCCAGCAGTGAAGCACCAGAATATGGCTACACCTTC.